Reported below is one T cell receptor beta chain. This entry is derived from a study of shared T cell receptors in the human thymus. CDR3 size: 16 residues. The V segment lost 6 bases and the J segment 7 bases; nucleotides outside the gene matches: 11. Germline-derived CDR1 and CDR2 are SGHRS and YFSETQ. Here immunoSEQ multiplex PCR was the method, and the copy in TCRdb shows in-frame clones only, minus some. The repertoire consists of about 660,000 clones, with around 87% occurring once and the leading ten covering about 0.01%. These data also formed part of another study, on human thymus T cells.

The TCR comes from a boy under three years old with a congenital heart defect. The chain joins TRBV5-1 to TRBJ2-1, with TRBD2 matching over 12 bases. Sequencing input: thymocytes. CDR3 nucleotide sequence: TGCGCCAGCATCCGGGGACTAGCGGGCCCGGGGAATGAGCAGTTCTTC. Protein product: CASIRGLAGPGNEQFF.